This TCR beta chain was captured by sequencing in a study of T cell repertoires in cytomegalovirus infection. Overall study context: HLA-B-restricted CMV epitopes that are well studied, plus recently identified HLA-C-restricted ones, were used by the study. In public TCR beta signatures, there were indications of both CMV infection and matching HLA type. General study points: Within the response measured ex vivo, HLA-C-restricted CMV-specific TCR beta clonotypes were dominant.

Using its own MiXCR run on the reads, TCRdb lists one record per CDR3 protein. This sample has approximately 730,000 distinct CDR3 sequences; around 31% occur once, and the top ten carry roughly 18%. This clonotype was seen a handful of times. Its antigen remains unknown. CDR1 and CDR2 (germline): SGHTA, FQGNSA. The CDR3 consists of 13 residues. V was shortened by 1 base and J by 13 bases, with 11 bases between the two germline ends. The source was cultured PBMCs, collected from culture after CMV antigen stimulation. The chain couples TRBV7-2 to TRBJ1-6; the D is unclear. The source of this sequence is a human donor in good health (CMV status not recorded). Some clones in this sample may be carry-over from other donors' samples. The CDR3 sequence is CASSLGRSLPLHF. CDR3 in DNA: TGTGCCAGCAGCTTAGGGCGCTCGCTGCCCCTCCACTTT.